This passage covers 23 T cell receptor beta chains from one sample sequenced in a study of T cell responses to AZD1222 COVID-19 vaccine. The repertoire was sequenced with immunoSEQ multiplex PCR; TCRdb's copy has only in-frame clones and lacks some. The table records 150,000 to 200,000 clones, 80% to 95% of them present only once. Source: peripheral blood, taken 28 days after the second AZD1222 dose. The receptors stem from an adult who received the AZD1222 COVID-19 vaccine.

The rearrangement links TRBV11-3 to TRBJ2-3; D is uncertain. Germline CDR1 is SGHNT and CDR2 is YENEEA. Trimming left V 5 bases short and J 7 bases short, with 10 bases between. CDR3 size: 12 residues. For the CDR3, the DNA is TGTGCCAGCAGCCTATGGACCAATACGCAGTATTTT. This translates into CASSLWTNTQYF.

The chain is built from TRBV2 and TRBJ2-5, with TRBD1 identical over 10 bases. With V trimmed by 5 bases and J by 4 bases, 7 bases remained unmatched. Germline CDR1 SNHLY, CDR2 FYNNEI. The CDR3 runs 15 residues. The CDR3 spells CASSTRQGAGETQYF. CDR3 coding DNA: TGTGCCAGCAGTACAAGACAGGGGGCAGGAGAGACCCAGTACTTC.

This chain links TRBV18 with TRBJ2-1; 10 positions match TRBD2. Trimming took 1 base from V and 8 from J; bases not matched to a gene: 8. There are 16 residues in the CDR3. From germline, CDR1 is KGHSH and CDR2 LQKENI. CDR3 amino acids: CASSPRQAGGPHEQFF. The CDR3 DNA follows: TGTGCCAGCTCACCACGACAAGCGGGAGGGCCACATGAGCAGTTCTTC.

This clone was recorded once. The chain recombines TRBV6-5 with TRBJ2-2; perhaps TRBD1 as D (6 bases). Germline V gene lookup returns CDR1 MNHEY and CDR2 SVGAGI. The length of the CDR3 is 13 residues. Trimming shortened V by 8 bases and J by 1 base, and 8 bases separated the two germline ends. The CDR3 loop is CASGTRNTGELFF. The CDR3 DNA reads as TGTGCCAGCGGGACACGGAACACCGGGGAGCTGTTTTTT.

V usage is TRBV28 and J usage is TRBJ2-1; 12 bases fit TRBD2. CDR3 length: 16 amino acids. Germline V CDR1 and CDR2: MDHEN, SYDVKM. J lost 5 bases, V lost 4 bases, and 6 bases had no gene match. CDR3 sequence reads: CASSSLAGGIHNEQFF. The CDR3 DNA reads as TGTGCCAGCAGTTCCCTAGCGGGAGGGATTCACAATGAGCAGTTCTTC.

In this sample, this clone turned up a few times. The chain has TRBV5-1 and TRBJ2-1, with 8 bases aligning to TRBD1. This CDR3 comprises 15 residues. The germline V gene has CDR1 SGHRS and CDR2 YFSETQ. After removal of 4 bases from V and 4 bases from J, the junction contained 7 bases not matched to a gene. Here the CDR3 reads CASSLNRDRYNEQFF. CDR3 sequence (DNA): TGCGCCAGCAGCCTAAACCGGGACAGGTACAATGAGCAGTTCTTC.

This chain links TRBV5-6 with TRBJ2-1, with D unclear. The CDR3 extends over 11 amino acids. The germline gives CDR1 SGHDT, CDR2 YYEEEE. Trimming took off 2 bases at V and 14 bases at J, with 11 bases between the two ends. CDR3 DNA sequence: TGTGCCAGCAGCTTTTTGTCTCGGAAGTTCTTC. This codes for CASSFLSRKFF.

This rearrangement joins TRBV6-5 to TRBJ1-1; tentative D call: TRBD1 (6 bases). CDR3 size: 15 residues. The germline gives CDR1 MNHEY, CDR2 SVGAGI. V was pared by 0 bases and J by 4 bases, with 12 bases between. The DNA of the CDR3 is TGTGCCAGCAGTTACTCTCTCTCGGGGGCCACTGAAGCTTTCTTT. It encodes CASSYSLSGATEAFF.

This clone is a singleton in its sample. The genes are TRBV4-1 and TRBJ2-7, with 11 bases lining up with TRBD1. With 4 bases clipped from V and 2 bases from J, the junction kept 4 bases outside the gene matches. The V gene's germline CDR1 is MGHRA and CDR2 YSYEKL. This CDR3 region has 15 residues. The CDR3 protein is CASSPPGQGAYEQYF. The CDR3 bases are TGCGCCAGCAGCCCACCGGGACAGGGGGCCTACGAGCAGTACTTC.

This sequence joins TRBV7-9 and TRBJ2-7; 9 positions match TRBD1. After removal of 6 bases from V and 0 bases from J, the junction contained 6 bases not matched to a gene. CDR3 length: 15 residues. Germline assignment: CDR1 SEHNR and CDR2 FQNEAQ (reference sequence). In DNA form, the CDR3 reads TGTGCCAGCAGTCAGGACAGGGGAAGCTCCTACGAGCAGTACTTC. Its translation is CASSQDRGSSYEQYF.

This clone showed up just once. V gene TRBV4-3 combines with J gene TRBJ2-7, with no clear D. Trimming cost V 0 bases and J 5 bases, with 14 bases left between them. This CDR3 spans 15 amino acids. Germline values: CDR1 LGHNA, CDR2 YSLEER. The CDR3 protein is CASSQEMSSSHEQYF. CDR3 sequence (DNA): TGCGCCAGCAGCCAAGAAATGTCTTCTTCCCACGAGCAGTACTTC.

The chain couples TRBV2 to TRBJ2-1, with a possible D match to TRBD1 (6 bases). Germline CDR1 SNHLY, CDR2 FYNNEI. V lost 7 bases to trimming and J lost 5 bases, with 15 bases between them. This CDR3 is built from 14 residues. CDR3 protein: CASTSQGWDNEQFF. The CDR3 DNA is TGTGCCAGCACCTCACAGGGCTGGGACAATGAGCAGTTCTTC.

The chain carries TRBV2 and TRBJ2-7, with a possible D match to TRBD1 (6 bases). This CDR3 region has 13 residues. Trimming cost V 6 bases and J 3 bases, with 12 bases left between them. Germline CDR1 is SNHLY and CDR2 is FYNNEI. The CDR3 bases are TGTGCCAGCAGAAAGGACAGCTTCTACGAGCAGTACTTC. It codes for CASRKDSFYEQYF. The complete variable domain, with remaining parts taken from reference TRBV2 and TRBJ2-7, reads EPEVTQTPSHQVTQMGQEVILRCVPISNHLYFYWYRQILGQKVEFLVSFYNNEISEKSEIFDDQFSVERPDGSNFTLKIRSTKLEDSAMYFCASRKDSFYEQYFGPGTRLTVT.

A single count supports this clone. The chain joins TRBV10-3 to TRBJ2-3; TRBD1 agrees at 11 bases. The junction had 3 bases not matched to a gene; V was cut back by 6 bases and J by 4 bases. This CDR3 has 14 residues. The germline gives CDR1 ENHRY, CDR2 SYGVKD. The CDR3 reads CAIRRDRGSDTQYF. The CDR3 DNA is TGTGCCATCAGGAGGGACAGGGGGTCAGATACGCAGTATTTT.

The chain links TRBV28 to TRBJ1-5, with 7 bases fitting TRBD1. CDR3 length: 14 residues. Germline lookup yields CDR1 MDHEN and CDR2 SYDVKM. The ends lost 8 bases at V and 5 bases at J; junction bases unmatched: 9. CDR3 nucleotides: TGTGCCAGCGGTGGTCAGGGGGGTCATCAGCCCCAGCATTTT. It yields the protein CASGGQGGHQPQHF.

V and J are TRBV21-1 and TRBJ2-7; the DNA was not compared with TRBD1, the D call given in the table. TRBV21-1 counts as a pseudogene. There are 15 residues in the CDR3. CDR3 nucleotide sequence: TGTGCCAGCAACCTCAAGGGACAGATATCCTACGAGCAGTACTTC. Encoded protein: CASNLKGQISYEQYF.

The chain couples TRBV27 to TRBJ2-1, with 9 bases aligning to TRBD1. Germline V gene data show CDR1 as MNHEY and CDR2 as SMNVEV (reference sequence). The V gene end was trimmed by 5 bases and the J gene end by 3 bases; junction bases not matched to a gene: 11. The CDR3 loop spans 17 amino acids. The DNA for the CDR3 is TGTGCCAGCAGTCCGACACAGGGGGCGTCTTTCTACAATGAGCAGTTCTTC. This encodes CASSPTQGASFYNEQFF.

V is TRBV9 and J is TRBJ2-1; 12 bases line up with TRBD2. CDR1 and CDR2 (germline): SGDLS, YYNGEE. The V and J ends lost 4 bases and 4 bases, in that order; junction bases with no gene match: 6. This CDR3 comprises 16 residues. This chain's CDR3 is CASSPPGTSGYNEQFF. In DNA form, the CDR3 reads TGTGCCAGCAGCCCCCCCGGGACTAGCGGGTACAATGAGCAGTTCTTC.

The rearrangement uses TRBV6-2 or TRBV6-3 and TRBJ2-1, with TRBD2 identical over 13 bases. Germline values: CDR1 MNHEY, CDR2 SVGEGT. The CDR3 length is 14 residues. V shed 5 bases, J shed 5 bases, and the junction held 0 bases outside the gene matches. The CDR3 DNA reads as TGTGCCAGCAGTGGACTAGCGGGGGACAATGAGCAGTTCTTC. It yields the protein CASSGLAGDNEQFF.

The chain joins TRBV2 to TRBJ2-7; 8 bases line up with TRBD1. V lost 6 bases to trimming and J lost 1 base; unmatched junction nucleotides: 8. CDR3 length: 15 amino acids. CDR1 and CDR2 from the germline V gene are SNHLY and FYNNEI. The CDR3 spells CASREDRAASYEQYF. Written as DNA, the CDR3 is TGTGCCAGCAGGGAGGACAGGGCTGCGTCCTACGAGCAGTACTTC.

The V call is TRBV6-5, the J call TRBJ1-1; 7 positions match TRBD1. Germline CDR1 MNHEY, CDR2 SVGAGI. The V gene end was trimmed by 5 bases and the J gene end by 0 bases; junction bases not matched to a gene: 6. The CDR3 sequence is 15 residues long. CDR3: CASSPTGQMNTEAFF. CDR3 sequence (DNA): TGTGCCAGCAGTCCCACGGGACAGATGAACACTGAAGCTTTCTTT.

CDR3 loop: CASSLETGGRYTF. The CDR3 bases are TGTGCCAGCAGCTTAGAGACAGGGGGACGCTACACCTTC. This chain links TRBV7-9 with TRBJ1-2, with 9 positions matching TRBD1. CDR1 is SEHNR, CDR2 FQNEAQ, per germline (reference sequence). This CDR3 has 13 residues. With V trimmed by 1 base and J by 9 bases, 3 bases remained unmatched.

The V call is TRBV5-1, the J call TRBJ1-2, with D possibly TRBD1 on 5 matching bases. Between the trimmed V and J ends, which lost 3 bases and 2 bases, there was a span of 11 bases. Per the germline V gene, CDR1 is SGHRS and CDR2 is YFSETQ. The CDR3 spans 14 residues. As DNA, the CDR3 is TGCGCCAGCAGCTGGGGTTGGGGGAACTATGGCTACACCTTC. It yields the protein CASSWGWGNYGYTF.